These T cell receptor beta chains were read from a single sample in a study of blood T cell repertoires in COVID-19. The repertoire was sequenced with immunoSEQ multiplex PCR; TCRdb's copy has only in-frame clones and lacks some. The sample has approximately 240,000 clones, 82% seen once. Sequenced input: peripheral blood. These TCRs come from a woman older than 75 with active or convalescent COVID-19. The CDR3 runs from the conserved cysteine through the conserved F or W. Each record gives: V gene, CDR3 length, CDR3 protein.

>TRBV15|14
CATSRDKTGGEAFF
>TRBV5-1|15
CASSLISGGGGYAFF
>TRBV29-1|13
CSADRDRGTEAFF
>TRBV7-8|13
CASSRDRVTEAFF
>TRBV7-8|14
CASSLARSSYGYTF
>TRBV11-2|18
CASSPGTGGFLVDTEAFF
>TRBV23-1|15
CASSQSPTGLRPLHF
>TRBV27|17
CASSLIARTTGNTEAFF
>TRBV5-1|13
CASMTGATDTQYF
>TRBV28|14
CASSFPGGGQPQHF
>TRBV3-1/TRBV3-2|13
CASSQDRGQPQHF
>TRBV7-2|15
CASTRMASGTDTQYF
>TRBV27|17
CASSHRSVQGYNEKLFF
>TRBV5-1|16
CASSLEGEPGTGELFF
>TRBV10-1|12
CASSEPGLAIYF
>TRBV6-1|13
CASSEAGRGGYTF
>TRBV19|15
CASSISSGNPGELFF
>TRBV19|15
CASSMGQGAVGELFF
>TRBV13|14
CASSLVRETYEQYF
>TRBV2|19
CASSPMTGLSATPNNEQFF
>TRBV6-6|14
CASSPADRTYEQYF
>TRBV19|15
CASSMEDSPNSPLHF
>TRBV3-1/TRBV3-2|16
CASSQAGVSLSDTQYF
>TRBV5-1|16
CASSQPQGPRTDTQYF
>TRBV28|13
CASVRAGIYEQYF
>TRBV5-1|14
CASSDDRGFSEAFF
>TRBV28|15
CASSSAGQNNEKLFF
>TRBV18|18
CASSPRQIRTGRNTEAFF
>TRBV6-1|14
CASSEALGVTEAFF
>TRBV7-8|16
CASSLAGGQGFEEQYF
>TRBV30|16
CAWSVDGATGAAGYTF
>TRBV29-1|12
CSVARESYEQYF
>TRBV5-6|15
CASSLTTTENYGYTF
>TRBV6-4|17
CASSDSIGTGTYNEQFF
>TRBV11-3|16
CASSAGTSGNTDTQYF
>TRBV6-6|16
CASSYPTSGRAYEQYF
>TRBV13|15
CASSSVWSSYNEQFF